This T cell receptor beta chain originates from a study of CD8+CD57+ T cells in acquired aplastic anemia (dated by TCRdb to 2017 to 2018). In the study overall: A mean of approximately 2.9 ug of DNA, ranging from roughly 0.2 to 27.4 ug, was extracted from sorted CD4+ and CD8+ cells. CD8+CD57+ expansion was defined as a frequency above the mean frequency observed in healthy subjects.

Study-level results and caveats: No significant difference in CD8+ Simpson's diversity was found between patients and healthy controls (P=0.060). Around 27 CD8+ CDR3 sequences were found to be shared between patients and controls, but these sequences appeared to be highly expressed in patients and within the immunodominant clones of the patients.

About this clonotype itself: Its antigen specificity is not known. No per-base quality is available; no much larger clone lies one base away.

The patients picked for sequencing were ones in whom flow cytometry had shown an expansion of CD8+CD57+ cells. All patients had severe acquired aplastic anemia diagnosed by International Study of Aplastic Anemia and Agranulocytosis and Camitta criteria. Patients had received no therapy at the time of blood sampling. The study deep-sequenced TCR repertoires of sorted CD4+ and CD8+ blood T cells from severe aplastic anemia patients and healthy subjects. Patients were enrolled in the USA under clinicaltrials.gov protocols 00001620, 01623167, 00001397, 00071045, 00081523 and 00961064. Ficoll-Paque density gradient centrifugation was used to isolate peripheral blood mononuclear cells. Before DNA was extracted, CD4+ and CD8+ T cells were sorted using either FACS or magnetic beads. From the cysteine through the phenylalanine, the CDR3 covers 16 amino acids. The kept DNA is CDR3 alone, 48 bases in frame from the first base. Trimming at the junction amounts to 1 base on V and 8 bases on J, and the germline ends lie 18 bases apart. CDR1 LGHNA and CDR2 YSLEER are derived from the germline V gene.

TCR beta VDJ combination and CDR3 sequence profiling used genomic DNA as the template. An Illumina HiSeq 2000 was used for TCR repertoire sequencing. The paper's data handling went like this. TRBV/TRBJ rearrangement plots, CDR3 size and DJ length profiles, and Simpson's diversity index were used to evaluate the repertoires. The most abundant DNA sequence in the deep sequencing data was taken as the immunodominant clone. CDR3 amino acid sequences were screened for sharing across subjects and were compared with published repertoires and the VDJdb database. TCRdb passed the public sequencing reads through fastp at Q25 and MiXCR, retaining productive beta sequences. Rows matching on CDR3 protein sequence are summarized as one entry with the most common DNA and genes. V and J calls and clone size were set by TCRdb, not the authors. In all, the sample holds 180,000 or so distinct CDR3 sequences, and 48% of those were seen once. 1.8% of the sample goes to the ten largest clones.

The sample taken for sequencing was sorted CD4+, CD8+, or CD8+CD57+ T cells (not recorded which) from PBMCs. The rearrangement combines TRBV4-3 with TRBJ2-1; the D match is possibly TRBD1 or TRBD2, with 5 bases aligned in each. The TCR was taken from a human donor with aplastic anemia. The DNA sequence is given as TGCGCCAGCAGCCAAGCACGGGGACGGAATGATCATGAGCAGTTCTTC. Its protein product is CASSQARGRNDHEQFF.